The present entry profiles one TCR beta chain with its context. The data originate from a study of shared clonotypes between healthy human individuals. Only in-frame clones appear in the TCRdb table, and some are missing; sequencing was by immunoSEQ multiplex PCR. The sample holds 2 million or so clones, 95% seen once. Germline lookup yields CDR1 MGHDK and CDR2 SYGVNS. The CDR3 is 9 residues long. V was shortened by 8 bases and J by 4 bases, with 3 bases between the two germline ends. The TCR comes from a man between 18 and 29 years old in good health. The chain combines TRBV25-1 with TRBJ2-7, with D hard to call. The specimen sequenced was naive CD4+ T cells sorted from blood. The subset: CD45RA+ positively selected. The CDR3 is CASGYEQYF. The CDR3 bases are TGTGCCAGCGGGTACGAGCAGTACTTC.